This is a list of T cell receptor beta chains from one sample in a study of T cell repertoires in cytomegalovirus infection. The antigens for these receptors are not known. TCRdb itself ran the reads through MiXCR, one entry per CDR3 protein. The sample has fewer than 1,000,000 distinct CDR3 sequences; 31% are singletons. This specimen consisted of cultured CD8+ T cells from PBMCs, obtained from culture after CMV antigen stimulation. The receptors stem from a human donor in good health (CMV status not recorded). Some clones in this sample may be carry-over from other donors' samples. CDR3s include the opening cysteine and the closing phenylalanine or tryptophan. The D gene is left open where the match is weak. Not every row has a clone size; where given, it reads once, few, many or a size class.

V	size	D	J	DNA	CDR3
TRBV19	.	.	TRBJ2-2	TGTGCCAGTAGTATTCCAGGGGGGCGCACCGGGGAGCTGTTTTTT	CASSIPGGRTGELFF
TRBV28	.	.	TRBJ1-6	TGTGCCAGCAGTTTAGACGGTTCACCCCTCCACTTT	CASSLDGSPLHF
TRBV28	.	.	TRBJ1-2	TGTGCCAGTAGGGAGAGGAGGAGGTACTATGGCTACACCTTC	CASRERRRYYGYTF
TRBV7-6	.	.	TRBJ2-1	TGTGCCAGCAGCACCGTAGGGAATGAGCAGATCTTC	CASSTVGNEQIF
TRBV15	few	TRBD1	TRBJ1-5	TGTGCCACCAGCACTGCTTACAGGGGGGGTGGTCAGCCCCAGCATTTT	CATSTAYRGGGQPQHF
TRBV19	few	.	TRBJ1-5	TGTGCCAGTAGTACTGGGAGTTTAAGGGCTCAGCCCCAGCATTTT	CASSTGSLRAQPQHF
TRBV6-1	few	.	TRBJ2-7	TGTGCCAGCTCCATTTTGGGGTCCAGCTCCTACGAGCAGTACTTC	CASSILGSSSYEQYF
TRBV7-2	.	.	TRBJ1-5	TGTGCCAGCAGCTTAGATTCTGGGGGCCGAGGCAATCAGCCCCAGCATTTT	CASSLDSGGRGNQPQHF
TRBV27	many	TRBD1	TRBJ1-6	TGTGCCAGCAGCCTAGGGGCAGGGGGGTCCTTAGTACCCCTCCACTTT	CASSLGAGGSLVPLHF
TRBV24-1	once	.	TRBJ2-2	TGTGCCACCAGTGATTCCGGGACGGCGGTCGTCGGGGAGCTGTTTTTT	CATSDSGTAVVGELFF
TRBV7-6	many	.	TRBJ2-5	TGTGCCAGCAGCCTGAGACGGTCGGGGCAAGAGACCCAGTACTTC	CASSLRRSGQETQYF
TRBV10-2	few	.	TRBJ1-3	TGCGCCAGCACCCCTGGAGGTCGGAACACCATATATTTT	CASTPGGRNTIYF
TRBV6-1	few	.	TRBJ2-1	TGTGCCAGCATGCAGGGTTTCGAGCAGTTCTTC	CASMQGFEQFF
TRBV7-8	.	.	TRBJ1-2	TGTGCCAGCAGCACCGGGACAAATGGCTACACCTTC	CASSTGTNGYTF
TRBV6-5	many	.	TRBJ2-1	TGTGCCAGCAGTTACGAGGGGGGGCCTAACAATGAGCAGTTCTTC	CASSYEGGPNNEQFF
TRBV24-1	.	TRBD2	TRBJ2-5	TGTGCCACCAGTGACTTTAGCGGGGGAATAGAGACCCAGTACTTC	CATSDFSGGIETQYF
TRBV29-1	.	.	TRBJ2-2	TGCAGCGTGAGAGATTGGACCGGGGAGCTGTTTTTT	CSVRDWTGELFF
TRBV4-3	.	TRBD1	TRBJ2-1	TGCGCCAGCAGCCAAGATCGGGGGACAGGGTACTACAATGAGCAGTTCTTC	CASSQDRGTGYYNEQFF
TRBV6-2/TRBV6-3	few	.	TRBJ1-5	TGTGCCAGCAGTTGGGGGACTTTCGAGGGTCAGCCCCAGCATTTT	CASSWGTFEGQPQHF
TRBV12-3/TRBV12-4	few	.	TRBJ2-3	TGTGCCAGCAGAGGACAGTTTCTCACAGATACGCAGTATTTT	CASRGQFLTDTQYF
TRBV20-1	.	.	TRBJ2-7	TGCAGTGCTAGTGGGGACGGATTCTACGAGCAGTACTTC	CSASGDGFYEQYF
TRBV9	few	.	TRBJ2-2	TGTGCCAGCAGCCTTTACAATGACAGGAACACCGGGGAGCTGTTTTTT	CASSLYNDRNTGELFF
TRBV7-6	many	TRBD2	TRBJ2-7	TGTGCCAGCAGCTCTAGCGGGGGGTTACCTACGGAGCAGTACTTC	CASSSSGGLPTEQYF
TRBV5-8	few	.	TRBJ2-4	TGTGCCAGCAGCTTGGCCGGGGGCTTGGGAAACATTCAGTACTTC	CASSLAGGLGNIQYF
TRBV28	.	.	TRBJ1-5	TGTGCCAGCAGTTTGCTGGGGGGGTATAGCAATCAGCCCCAGCATTTT	CASSLLGGYSNQPQHF
TRBV12-3/TRBV12-4	many	.	TRBJ2-6	TGTGCCAGCAGTTTTGTCGGACCTGGGGCCAACGTCCTGACTTTC	CASSFVGPGANVLTF
TRBV19	.	.	TRBJ1-1	TGTGCCAGTACCCTGGGACCTCCCGGTCGGAACACTGAAGCTTTCTTT	CASTLGPPGRNTEAFF
TRBV24-1	few	.	TRBJ2-1	TGTGCCACCGCTCTAGAGGGTTCCAATGAGCAGTTCTTC	CATALEGSNEQFF
TRBV28	.	TRBD1	TRBJ1-4	TGTGCCAGCAGTGCGGCAAATCAGGGGGCGTCGGGCGAAAAACTGTTTTTT	CASSAANQGASGEKLFF